This passage covers 3 T cell receptor beta chains from one sample sequenced in a study of response to subunit inactivated influenza vaccine. From the RT-PCR reads, TCRdb called clonotypes with MiXCR, one entry per CDR3 protein. The sample contains around 250,000 distinct CDR3 sequences, 9.5% to 15% of which appear only once. The sample here was non-naive T cells sorted from PBMCs, taken 14 to 15 days before vaccination. The receptors come from a man aged 45-60 years who received an inactivated influenza vaccine.

The chain combines TRBV7-6 with TRBJ2-2, with D possibly being TRBD1 (5 bases). Trimming left V 5 bases short and J 5 bases short, with 15 bases between. Germline values: CDR1 SGHVS, CDR2 FNYEAQ. This CDR3 is 15 amino acids long. CDR3 in amino acids: CASSPEPRETGELFF. CDR3 nucleotide sequence: TGTGCCAGCAGCCCCGAACCCAGGGAAACCGGGGAGCTGTTTTTT.

Worth noting for this clonotype: The junction shows a germline mismatch at one end, possibly a read error. The chain uses TRBV4-2 and TRBJ2-1; D not resolved. Germline V gives CDR1 LGHNA, CDR2 YNFKEQ. This CDR3 region has 13 residues. The CDR3 DNA follows: TGTGCCAGCAGCCTCAATAAGGGCAATGAGCAGTCCTTC. Its translation: CASSLNKGNEQSF.

The genes are TRBV12-3 or TRBV12-4 and TRBJ2-2; possibly TRBD1 or TRBD2 for D (5 bases each). The V end lost 3 bases, the J end lost 6 bases, and 8 bases lay between the germline ends. The CDR3 is made up of 13 amino acids. The CDR3 DNA reads TGTGCCAGCAGTTTTGGGGGATCCGGGGAGCTGTTTTTT. Translation gives CASSFGGSGELFF.